The entry below gives a single T cell receptor beta chain sequence along with its context. The data originate from a study of blood T cell repertoires in COVID-19. Across the study: Sample material is recorded as cDNA or gDNA derived from T cells, B-cell-depleted T cells, or PBMCs.

CDR1 and CDR2 from the germline V gene are KGHDR and SFDVKD. V was cut by 0 bases and J by 2 bases, with 11 bases left in between. The CDR3 contains 16 residues. As handled by the study authors: Estimated nucleated cell counts came from reference gene primer amplification. The assay was immunoSEQ multiplex PCR, and TCRdb's table has in-frame clones only and misses some. The D gene and trimming were derived from the DNA, and the V and J assignments and clone size from that table. Here the sample spans fewer than 110,000 clones, around 92% being singletons. This sequence joins TRBV24-1 and TRBJ2-3; D ambiguous. Sequencing was done on a sample of peripheral blood. The receptor was isolated from a man aged 45-60 years with active COVID-19. This CDR3 is CATSDLPGSVTDTQYF. The CDR3 bases are TGTGCCACCAGTGATTTGCCGGGTTCGGTCACAGATACGCAGTATTTT.